Each of the 22 T cell receptor beta chains below was sequenced from the same sample in a study of T-cell reconstitution after alpha-beta-depleted transplantation in children. Unique molecular identifiers were incorporated when the TCRbeta library was constructed. TCRdb redid the calling of the PCR reads with MiXCR, one entry per CDR3 protein. The table includes a few hundred thousand distinct CDR3 sequences, around 10% detected once. Material: peripheral blood, obtained 180 days after TCRalphabeta/CD19-depleted stem cell transplant. These receptors were collected from a male patient between 2 and 15 years old who had a stem cell transplant for chronic granulomatous disease, so the T cells may come from the graft donor.

This clonotype was seen more than once but under ten times. This sequence joins TRBV28 and TRBJ1-5; unclear D gene. Germline V lookup: CDR1 MDHEN, CDR2 SYDVKM. This CDR3 is 14 amino acids long. Trimming removed 1 base from V and 7 bases from J, with 11 bases in between. CDR3 sequence (DNA): TGTGCCAGCAGTTTATTCTTACGGGGACAGCCCCAGCATTTT. Encoded protein: CASSLFLRGQPQHF.

This clonotype was seen at least ten times. The chain carries TRBV29-1 and TRBJ2-5; 9 nucleotides line up with TRBD2. CDR1 is SQVTM and CDR2 is ANQGSEA in the germline V gene. V trimming: 2 bases; J trimming: 5 bases; junction bases outside the gene matches: 9. CDR3 length: 15 amino acids. This CDR3 reads CSVELVSGGRETQYF. The CDR3 nucleotides are TGCAGCGTTGAACTGGTTAGCGGGGGACGGGAGACCCAGTACTTC.

In its sample, this clonotype was seen many times. The chain has TRBV5-1 and TRBJ1-1; D is unresolved. The CDR3 is 12 residues long. Trimming shortened V by 6 bases and J by 5 bases, and 11 bases separated the two germline ends. CDR1 and CDR2 from the germline V gene are SGHRS and YFSETQ. The CDR3 sequence: CASKSGRTEAFF. The CDR3 nucleotides read TGCGCCAGCAAGAGTGGTCGGACTGAAGCTTTCTTT. Based on the CDR3 plus reference TRBV5-1 and TRBJ1-1, the full variable domain is KAGVTQTPRYLIKTRGQQVTLSCSPISGHRSVSWYQQTPGQGLQFLFEYFSETQRNKGNFPGRFSGRQFSNSRSEMNVSTLELGDSALYLCASKSGRTEAFFGQGTRLTVV.

This clonotype was counted at least ten times. This chain links TRBV7-9 with TRBJ2-1; D not resolved. The CDR3 runs to 14 residues. Germline loops: CDR1 SEHNR, CDR2 FQNEAQ (reference sequence). Trimming cost V 3 bases and J 5 bases, with 11 bases left between them. Here the CDR3 reads CASSFGGSNNEQFF. The CDR3 DNA reads TGTGCCAGCAGCTTCGGCGGTTCTAACAATGAGCAGTTCTTC.

Ten or more counts support this clonotype. V and J are TRBV7-9 and TRBJ2-1; TRBD2 aligns across 8 bases. V shed 5 bases, J shed 6 bases, and the junction held 12 bases outside the gene matches. The CDR3 loop spans 16 amino acids. Germline V CDR1 and CDR2: SEHNR, FQNEAQ (reference sequence). DNA of the CDR3: TGTGCCAGCAGCCGAAGCCGCCAGCGGGAGTCCAATGAGCAGTTCTTC. Protein product: CASSRSRQRESNEQFF. Full variable domain (rest looked up from reference TRBV7-9 and TRBJ2-1): DTGVSQNPRHKITKRGQNVTFRCDPISEHNRLYWYRQTLGQGPEFLTYFQNEAQLEKSRLLSDRFSAERPKGSFSTLEIQRTEQGDSAMYLCASSRSRQRESNEQFFGPGTRLTVL.

This clonotype was detected ten times or more. The CDR3 reads CAISEPTRYGSTDTQYF. The CDR3, as DNA: TGTGCCATCAGTGAGCCGACTAGGTACGGGAGCACAGATACGCAGTATTTT. This chain connects TRBV10-3 to TRBJ2-3; D might be TRBD2 (6 bases). V was clipped by 2 bases and J by 0 bases, with 15 bases between them. This CDR3 is built from 17 residues. The germline V gene encodes CDR1 ENHRY and CDR2 SYGVKD.

This clonotype has ten or more counts. The chain joins TRBV29-1 to TRBJ2-1, with 10 bases identical to TRBD1. In germline, CDR1 is SQVTM, CDR2 ANQGSEA. The CDR3 runs 14 residues. With V trimmed by 8 bases and J by 6 bases, 10 bases remained unmatched. The CDR3: CSPHGQGVTNEQFF. In DNA form, the CDR3 reads TGCAGCCCCCATGGACAGGGGGTAACCAATGAGCAGTTCTTC.

This clonotype has at least ten counts. This rearrangement joins TRBV20-1 to TRBJ2-7; the D is unclear. This CDR3 is built from 15 residues. Trimming removed 0 bases from V and 0 bases from J, with 12 bases in between. Germline lookup yields CDR1 DFQATT and CDR2 SNEGSKA (reference sequence). The CDR3 sequence: CSARDLSTSSYEQYF. CDR3 sequence (DNA): TGCAGTGCTAGAGATCTCAGCACCAGCTCCTACGAGCAGTACTTC.

The V and J genes are TRBV4-2 and TRBJ2-2, with D possibly TRBD1 on 5 matching bases. V lost 2 bases and J 0 bases, leaving 16 bases between the germline ends. The germline gives CDR1 LGHNA, CDR2 YNFKEQ. The CDR3 is made up of 18 amino acids. CDR3 coding DNA: TGTGCCAGCAGCCAAAAGGGGCACCGAGCCGCGAACACCGGGGAGCTGTTTTTT. Amino acids: CASSQKGHRAANTGELFF.

Many counts were recorded for this clonotype. The chain uses TRBV5-1 and TRBJ2-1, with D possibly matching TRBD2 (6 bases). Germline-derived CDR1 and CDR2 are SGHRS and YFSETQ. The ends were cut back, 0 bases at V and 7 bases at J, with 11 bases in the middle. This CDR3 is 14 amino acids long. CDR3 amino acids: CASSLDGSQNEQFF. Here the CDR3 DNA reads TGCGCCAGCAGCTTGGACGGGAGCCAGAATGAGCAGTTCTTC.

Many counts were recorded for this clonotype. This sequence joins TRBV24-1 and TRBJ2-5, with TRBD1 matching over 9 bases. Germline lookup yields CDR1 KGHDR and CDR2 SFDVKD. The V and J ends lost 4 bases and 1 base, in that order; junction bases with no gene match: 6. This CDR3 comprises 16 residues. The CDR3 here is CATSEPTGGTQETQYF. In DNA form, the CDR3 reads TGTGCCACCAGTGAACCGACAGGGGGGACCCAAGAGACCCAGTACTTC.

A word on this clonotype: Since a much larger clone is just one base distant, this may be a read error. The V gene is TRBV18, the J gene TRBJ1-5, with D unresolved. The V gene's germline CDR1 is KGHSH and CDR2 LQKENI. CDR3 length: 14 amino acids. V lost 6 bases and J lost 3, with 12 bases in between. CDR3 sequence: CASSRGIDNQPQHF. CDR3 sequence (DNA): TGTGCCAGCTCTCGCGGGATCGACAATCAGCCCCAGCATTTT.

This clonotype was counted at least ten times. The chain recombines TRBV29-1 with TRBJ1-1; TRBD1 might be the D (6 bases). Deletions cut 4 bases from V and 5 bases from J, with 14 bases between. The CDR3 has 13 amino acids. Germline V gene lookup returns CDR1 SQVTM and CDR2 ANQGSEA. The CDR3 coding sequence is TGCAGCGTTGTGCACGGGACATCAACTGAAGCTTTCTTT. Its protein is CSVVHGTSTEAFF.

This clonotype was seen at least ten times. The chain couples TRBV5-1 to TRBJ2-1, with D hard to call. CDR1 SGHRS and CDR2 YFSETQ come from the germline V gene. Between the trimmed V and J ends, which lost 2 bases and 0 bases, there was a span of 9 bases. The CDR3 extends over 15 amino acids. CDR3 coding DNA: TGCGCCAGCAGCTTAACAGCGAGCTCCTACAATGAGCAGTTCTTC. It encodes CASSLTASSYNEQFF.

This clonotype occurred many times. The chain joins TRBV10-3 to TRBJ2-7; D unclear. Trimming cost V 2 bases and J 4 bases, with 9 bases left between them. This CDR3 region has 13 residues. Germline CDR1 reads ENHRY; CDR2 reads SYGVKD. The CDR3 region is CAISEGRPYEQYF. The CDR3 DNA sequence: TGTGCCATCAGTGAGGGCAGGCCGTACGAGCAGTACTTC.

V and J are TRBV30 and TRBJ1-2; TRBD1 matches at 9 bases. This CDR3 region has 19 residues. Trimming removed 2 bases from V and 2 bases from J; junction bases left unmatched: 18. The germline V gene has CDR1 GTSNPN and CDR2 SVGIG (reference sequence). CDR3 loop: CAWSPVWTGERLRNYGYTF. The CDR3, as DNA: TGTGCCTGGAGTCCCGTTTGGACAGGGGAGAGGCTGAGGAACTATGGCTACACCTTC.

This clonotype was counted at least ten times. The chain has TRBV28 and TRBJ2-1; 12 positions match TRBD2. V shed 3 bases, J shed 8 bases, and the junction held 5 bases outside the gene matches. This CDR3 has 15 residues. Germline-derived CDR1 and CDR2 are MDHEN and SYDVKM. CDR3 sequence reads: CASSLMTSGSDEQFF. CDR3 nucleotides: TGTGCCAGCAGTTTGATGACTAGCGGGAGTGATGAGCAGTTCTTC.

This clonotype was detected many times. The rearrangement links TRBV7-9 to TRBJ2-7; possible D gene TRBD1, 5 bases. The length of the CDR3 is 13 residues. The germline V and J ends were trimmed by 3 bases and 2 bases, with 8 bases remaining between them. Looked up from germline, CDR1 is SEHNR and CDR2 is FQNEAQ (reference sequence). The CDR3 DNA is TGTGCCAGCAGCTTGGACATCGCCTACGAGCAGTACTTC. Its protein is CASSLDIAYEQYF. Variable domain in full (rest from reference TRBV7-9 and TRBJ2-7): DTGVSQNPRHKITKRGQNVTFRCDPISEHNRLYWYRQTLGQGPEFLTYFQNEAQLEKSRLLSDRFSAERPKGSFSTLEIQRTEQGDSAMYLCASSLDIAYEQYFGPGTRLTVT.

There are many counts of this clonotype. The chain has TRBV5-4 and TRBJ2-7; 10 bases map to TRBD2. In germline, CDR1 is SGHNT, CDR2 YYREEE (reference sequence). The CDR3 is 15 residues long. Trimming took 4 bases from V and 4 from J; bases not matched to a gene: 8. The CDR3 sequence is CASSQGLAKPYEQYF. The CDR3 bases are TGTGCCAGCAGCCAGGGACTAGCGAAGCCGTACGAGCAGTACTTC. The whole variable domain, filled in from reference TRBV5-4 and TRBJ2-7, reads ETGVTQSPTHLIKTRGQQVTLRCSSQSGHNTVSWYQQALGQGPQFIFQYYREEENGRGNFPPRFSGLQFPNYSSELNVNALELDDSALYLCASSQGLAKPYEQYFGPGTRLTVT.

This clonotype was seen many times. The chain carries TRBV4-2 and TRBJ2-1; tentatively, D is TRBD2 (7 bases). Germline V gene sequence: CDR1 LGHNA, CDR2 YNFKEQ. Trimming stripped 3 bases from V and 8 bases from J, with 20 bases between. The CDR3 spans 16 residues. The CDR3 region is CASSQEVGGGLDEQFF. The CDR3 DNA sequence: TGTGCCAGCAGCCAGGAGGTGGGGGGGGGCCTGGATGAGCAGTTCTTC.

This clonotype was recorded many times. The CDR3 loop is CASSETYNEQFF. In DNA form, the CDR3 reads TGCGCCAGCAGCGAGACCTACAATGAGCAGTTCTTC. The chain is built from TRBV5-1 and TRBJ2-1; unclear D gene. The germline V gene has CDR1 SGHRS and CDR2 YFSETQ. There are 12 residues in the CDR3. V was cut by 4 bases and J by 2 bases, with 4 bases left in between.

The table lists this clonotype with many counts. The gene calls are TRBV7-8 and TRBJ2-3, with TRBD2 matching over 7 bases. The germline V gene has CDR1 SGHVS and CDR2 FQNEAQ. This CDR3 has 16 residues. V trimming: 5 bases; J trimming: 3 bases; junction bases outside the gene matches: 11. The CDR3 DNA sequence: TGTGCCAGCAGCCCTACTAGATGGCGGGAGACAGATACGCAGTATTTT. Translated: CASSPTRWRETDTQYF.